These 25 T cell receptor beta chains share one sample of origin, sequenced in a study of T cells expressing NK-cell markers. TCRdb reprocessed the 5' RACE reads; each CDR3 protein has one entry and no DNA is given. Its table records 500,000 to 600,000 distinct CDR3 sequences. The sample comprised blood T cells: a sorted CD56 or NKG2C T cell subset, CD4+ or CD8+ T cells, or bulk PBMC T cells (not recorded which). These receptors all come from a man aged 18 to 29 in good health.

This rearrangement joins TRBV7-9 to TRBJ2-7; with no DNA, the TCRdb D assignment of TRBD1 cannot be verified. From germline, CDR1 is SEHNR and CDR2 FQNEAQ (reference sequence). The CDR3 loop spans 13 amino acids. The CDR3 region is CASSISSGLEQYF.

This chain links TRBV24-1 with TRBJ2-5. The germline gives CDR1 KGHDR, CDR2 SFDVKD. The CDR3 is 13 amino acids. The CDR3: CATSDQPGGTQYF.

The chain combines TRBV28 with TRBJ1-5. Germline-derived CDR1 and CDR2 are MDHEN and SYDVKM. This CDR3 region has 15 residues. The CDR3 here is CASSFRMDSNQPQHF.

CDR3 amino acids: CSASLSYNSPLHF. The V gene is TRBV20-1, the J gene TRBJ1-6. Germline assignment: CDR1 DFQATT and CDR2 SNEGSKA (reference sequence). The length of the CDR3 is 13 residues.

The J gene is TRBJ2-5, the V gene TRBV11-2; TCRdb's D call of TRBD2 is untestable without DNA. CDR1 and CDR2 from the germline V gene are SGHAT and FQNNGV. CDR3 length: 16 amino acids. CDR3 loop: CASSTTSGSPQETQYF.

The V gene is TRBV11-1, the J gene TRBJ2-3; TCRdb's assignment of TRBD1 cannot be checked, as there is no DNA. This CDR3 spans 16 amino acids. Germline V gene data show CDR1 as SGHAT and CDR2 as FQDESV (reference sequence). The CDR3 reads CASSSPPGMWGDTQYF.

The chain recombines TRBV6-5 with TRBJ1-6; lacking DNA, the TRBD1 call made by TCRdb goes unchecked. This CDR3 spans 13 amino acids. Germline V CDR1 and CDR2: MNHEY, SVGAGI. The chain's CDR3 is CASSIGTNSPLHF.

The chain uses TRBV10-3 and TRBJ2-7; TCRdb's assignment of TRBD1 cannot be checked, as there is no DNA. The CDR3 contains 12 residues. The V gene's germline CDR1 is ENHRY and CDR2 SYGVKD. The CDR3 reads CAVSQGNDEQYF.

CDR3 amino acids: CASSQEKQGAGETQYF. The chain recombines TRBV4-3 with TRBJ2-5; TCRdb picks TRBD1, but there is no DNA to check that call. Germline lookup yields CDR1 LGHNA and CDR2 YSLEER. CDR3 length equals 16 residues.

The rearrangement joins TRBV5-6 to TRBJ2-3; absent DNA, TCRdb's TRBD2 call cannot be checked. Germline V CDR1 and CDR2: SGHDT, YYEEEE. The CDR3 has 16 residues. The CDR3 loop reads CASSLTSGRRTDTQYF.

The chain couples TRBV20-1 to TRBJ2-7; with no DNA, the TCRdb D assignment of TRBD1 cannot be verified. CDR3 size: 14 residues. Germline CDR1 reads DFQATT; CDR2 reads SNEGSKA (reference sequence). CDR3 loop: CSARRDRTLGEQYF.

The J gene is TRBJ2-5, the V gene TRBV10-3; no DNA is available, so the TRBD1 call from TCRdb remains unchecked. CDR1 is ENHRY, CDR2 SYGVKD, per germline. The CDR3 consists of 16 residues. The CDR3 loop reads CAISEMPRSRQGTQYF.

The J gene is TRBJ1-2, the V gene TRBV10-3. CDR1 and CDR2 (germline): ENHRY, SYGVKD. The CDR3 has 13 residues. The CDR3 reads CAISAAGFYGYTF.

V gene TRBV7-2 combines with J gene TRBJ2-7; TCRdb lists TRBD2, though no DNA is available to test this call. In germline, CDR1 is SGHTA, CDR2 FQGNSA. This CDR3 is 14 amino acids long. CDR3: CASSPRTSIYEQYF.

The rearrangement joins TRBV10-2 to TRBJ2-1. This CDR3 is 15 amino acids long. The germline V gene has CDR1 WSHSY and CDR2 SAAADI. The CDR3 spells CASSEFRSSYNEQFF.

The chain joins TRBV20-1 to TRBJ2-7; TCRdb reports TRBD2, a call that lacks DNA to check it against. Germline-derived CDR1 and CDR2 are DFQATT and SNEGSKA (reference sequence). The CDR3 runs to 20 residues. CDR3 residues: CSARNSKLAGGPSGRDEQYF.

The chain employs TRBV4-2 and TRBJ2-2; as DNA is missing, the TRBD1 call by TCRdb cannot be tested. CDR1 and CDR2 (germline): LGHNA, YNFKEQ. The CDR3 loop spans 16 amino acids. CDR3: CASSQGLDRVGGELFF.

The chain links TRBV4-1 to TRBJ2-2; no DNA is available, so the TRBD1 call from TCRdb remains unchecked. The CDR3 runs 17 residues. Germline V gene lookup returns CDR1 MGHRA and CDR2 YSYEKL. The CDR3 is CASNRGGAGSRTGELFF.

This sequence joins TRBV10-3 and TRBJ2-3; as DNA is missing, the TRBD1 call by TCRdb cannot be tested. The CDR3 has 16 amino acids. The germline CDR1 and CDR2 sequences are ENHRY and SYGVKD. The CDR3 region is CAISESTGTGAYTQYF.

This rearrangement joins TRBV4-3 to TRBJ2-2; TCRdb returns TRBD1, unconfirmable since there is no DNA. Germline loops: CDR1 LGHNA, CDR2 YSLEER. The CDR3 is 19 residues long. The CDR3: CASSQIRPGTGLGAGELFF.

The chain uses TRBV20-1 and TRBJ2-4; as DNA is missing, the TRBD2 call by TCRdb cannot be tested. The CDR3 sequence is 15 residues long. The germline CDR1 and CDR2 sequences are DFQATT and SNEGSKA (reference sequence). This chain's CDR3 is CSAGIAGGAKNIQYF.

This rearrangement joins TRBV12-3 or TRBV12-4 to TRBJ1-2. This CDR3 has 14 amino acids. The CDR3 protein is CASSLKGIRAGYTF.

This chain connects TRBV11-2 to TRBJ2-7; TCRdb outputs TRBD2, but without DNA this stays unchecked. Germline CDR1 and CDR2: SGHAT and FQNNGV. There are 14 residues in the CDR3. CDR3 sequence reads: CASSLVASGRAEYF.

V gene TRBV20-1 combines with J gene TRBJ2-2. Per germline, CDR1 DFQATT and CDR2 SNEGSKA (reference sequence). The CDR3 is 17 residues long. CDR3 protein: CSARGTEWRGNTGELFF.

The genes are TRBV14 and TRBJ2-7. Germline V gives CDR1 SGHDN, CDR2 FVKESK. The CDR3 runs to 12 residues. CDR3 region: CASGRRHGEQYF.